This TCR beta chain comes out of a study of graft-versus-host responses after intestinal transplantation (dated by TCRdb to the early 2020s). With regard to the full study: Recipients received multivisceral, liver-intestinal, or isolated intestinal transplants. Alloreactive clones were identified by sequencing pre-transplant mixed lymphocyte reaction products and comparing these products with unstimulated pre-transplant donor and recipient T cells. Bulk TCR-beta CDR3 sequencing was used to track graft-versus-host and host-versus-graft alloreactive T cell clones in the graft, circulation and bone marrow after intestinal transplantation. Donor T cell macrochimerism was defined as a peak of at least 4% donor T cells among recipient peripheral blood mononuclear cells. Of the roughly 23 intestinal transplant recipients enrolled in the cohort, one of whom was a retransplant, a few patients without pretransplant specimens were excluded. Rather than being sequenced by the commercial service, samples from a few later patients were sequenced in-house on an Illumina MiSeq and processed with MiXCR. Every recipient was given anti-thymocyte globulin induction, followed by about three years of maintenance tacrolimus and steroids. Overall study results and their limits: GvH clones turned up in recipient bone marrow, with some appearing earlier in ileal mucosa or blood, a pattern consistent with an intestinal mucosal origin. Early after transplant, peak levels of circulating GvH clones were associated with declines in HvG clones. Patients with donor T cell macrochimerism had high GvH to HvG T cell clonal ratios in their allografts. Conclusions were limited by the relatively low number and heterogeneity of intestinal transplant patients.

Libraries were constructed by the immunoSEQ multiplex PCR assay. For most patients, genomic DNA was isolated with the Qiagen DNeasy Blood and Tissue Kit and sent frozen to Adaptive Biotechnologies for TCR sequencing. For most patients, genomic DNA was subjected to high-throughput TCR-beta CDR3 sequencing by Adaptive Biotechnologies. Regarding the original processing steps: TCR sequencing data for roughly 20 patients were retrieved from Adaptive's ImmunoSEQ software; a few other patients were processed with MiXCR and VDJtools. CD4 versus CD8 sorting errors were corrected by removing sequences found in both subsets at a frequency ratio below 5:1. CDR3 nucleotide sequences shared by donor and recipient were removed because the origin of these sequences could not be assigned. To count as alloreactive, a clone needed at least 2-fold expansion over unstimulated cells and a minimum CFSE-low frequency of 0.002% (template counts) or 0.001% (read counts). A clone was considered mappable if detected in the sequenced pre-transplant spleen, lymph node, or MLR CFSE-low populations of the donor or recipient. The cumulative frequency of alloreactive clones was calculated as a percentage of all sequences, weighted by copy number. The table was pulled from immuneACCESS by TCRdb, which kept in-frame rearrangements only. Such tables lose some clones; where checked, under half of the loss comes from unresolved V genes, and the rest has no known cause. Clone size and V and J calls were adopted from that table, with D and trimming inferred from the DNA. Recorded for this sample are tens of thousands of clones; roughly 95% of them occurred a single time. In total, the top ten clones hold almost 0.55% of the sample.

In regard to this clone: What this receptor recognizes is not known. No much larger clone is present one base from it, and per-base qualities are unavailable.

The sample's time point, from its label and the paper: cells obtained before transplantation from donor or recipient. CD3+CD4+ and CD3+CD8+ populations were FACS-sorted from unstimulated pre-transplant donor and recipient cells taken from spleen or lymph nodes. This material consisted of unstimulated CD8+ T cells sorted from spleen or lymph node cells, taken before transplant. The receptor's source is a human donor who was the organ donor for an intestinal transplant.

The CDR3 corresponds to CASSIPRAGTYEQYF. The DNA sequence is given as TGTGCCAGTAGTATACCCAGGGCGGGGACCTACGAGCAGTACTTC. This sequence uses TRBV19 and TRBJ2-5, with a weak D call of TRBD2 (6 bases match). The tail of the sequence fits TRBJ2-7 better, so the J call may be wrong. Looking up the germline V gene (reference sequence) yields CDR1 LNHDA and CDR2 SQIVND. Including cysteine and phenylalanine, the CDR3 has 15 amino acids. Only the CDR3 DNA is retained, 45 bases long and in frame from the first base.